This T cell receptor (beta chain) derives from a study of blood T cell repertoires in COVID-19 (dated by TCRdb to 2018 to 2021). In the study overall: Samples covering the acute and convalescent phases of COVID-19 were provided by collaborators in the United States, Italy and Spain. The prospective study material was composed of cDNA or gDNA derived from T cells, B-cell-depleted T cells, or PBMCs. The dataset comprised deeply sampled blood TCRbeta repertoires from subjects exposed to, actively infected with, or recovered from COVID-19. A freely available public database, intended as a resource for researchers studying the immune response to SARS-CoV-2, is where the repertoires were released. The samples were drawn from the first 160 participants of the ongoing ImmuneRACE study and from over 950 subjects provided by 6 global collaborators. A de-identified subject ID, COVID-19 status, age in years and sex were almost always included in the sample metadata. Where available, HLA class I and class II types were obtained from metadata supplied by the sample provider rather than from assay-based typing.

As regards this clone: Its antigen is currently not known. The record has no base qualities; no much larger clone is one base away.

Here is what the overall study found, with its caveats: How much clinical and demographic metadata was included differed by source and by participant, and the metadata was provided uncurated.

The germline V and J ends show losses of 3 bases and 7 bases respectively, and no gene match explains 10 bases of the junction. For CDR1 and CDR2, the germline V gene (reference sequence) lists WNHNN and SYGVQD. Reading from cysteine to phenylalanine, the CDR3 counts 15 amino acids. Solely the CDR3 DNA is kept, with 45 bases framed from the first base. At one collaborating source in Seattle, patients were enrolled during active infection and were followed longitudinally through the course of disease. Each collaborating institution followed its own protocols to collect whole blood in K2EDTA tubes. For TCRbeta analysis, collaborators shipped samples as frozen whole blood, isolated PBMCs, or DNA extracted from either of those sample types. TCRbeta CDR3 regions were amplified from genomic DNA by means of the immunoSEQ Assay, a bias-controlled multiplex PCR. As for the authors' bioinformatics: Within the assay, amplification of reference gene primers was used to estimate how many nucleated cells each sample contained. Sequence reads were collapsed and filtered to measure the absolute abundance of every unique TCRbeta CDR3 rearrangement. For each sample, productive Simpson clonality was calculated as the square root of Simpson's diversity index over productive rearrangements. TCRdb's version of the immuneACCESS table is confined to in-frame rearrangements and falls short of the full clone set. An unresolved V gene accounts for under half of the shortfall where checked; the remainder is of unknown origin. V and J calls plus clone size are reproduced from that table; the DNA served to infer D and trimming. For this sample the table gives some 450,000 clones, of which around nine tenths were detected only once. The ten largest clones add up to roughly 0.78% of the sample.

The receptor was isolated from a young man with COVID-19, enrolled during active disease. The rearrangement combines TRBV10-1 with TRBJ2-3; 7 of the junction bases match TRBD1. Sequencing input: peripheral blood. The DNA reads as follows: TGCGCCAGCAGTGATCGGGACAGCAGCGGCTATACGCAGTATTTT. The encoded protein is CASSDRDSSGYTQYF.